The present T cell receptor (beta chain) was sequenced within a study of low-dose radiotherapy and immunotherapy resistance in tumors (dated by TCRdb to between 2021 and 2022). Some background on the complete study: Cohort 1 received 0.5 Gy per fraction every 2 weeks, with a prescribed total PTV dose of 6.5 Gy. Trial participants were not randomized into treatment groups. Patients in Cohort 2 were given 1 Gy per fraction every two weeks, for a total of 13 Gy across 26 weeks. Intravenous cyclophosphamide at 200 mg/m2 was administered every two weeks, one day ahead of each radiation and immunotherapy administration. Nivolumab and ipilimumab were both given intravenously, with nivolumab at a 240 mg flat dose every two weeks and ipilimumab at 1 mg/kg every six weeks. Aspirin 300 mg was taken orally once daily by patients for four cycles, starting on cycle 1 day 1. The translational analysis covered eight patients: three from the first dose cohort and the first five from the second dose cohort.

TCRdb records Illumina HiSeq 2500 as the sequencer. First-strand cDNA was synthesized with Superscript III and a set of TRAV- and TRBV-specific primers, covering both TCRalpha and TCRbeta chains. TCRs were amplified for about 18 PCR cycles with Phusion, using a constant-region primer paired with the adapter attached to the V primers. The MessageAmp II aRNA Amplification Kit was used to amplify the isolated mRNA, with in vitro transcription run for under 20 hours at 37 degrees C. The Dynabeads mRNA DIRECT Purification Kit was used to isolate mRNA for TCR sequencing. A second approximately 25-cycle Phusion PCR added indexed Illumina adapters, and products were purified with AMPure XP beads. For the original study's pipeline: Custom Perl scripts pooled TCR sequences encoding the same protein, removed out-of-frame sequences and computed each clonotype's abundance. The analysis excluded TCR sequences that were supported by just one read. Shannon entropy, Gini index, clonality, richness, and the frequency of TCRs shared between repertoires were included as repertoire metrics. The raw public data were reprocessed by TCRdb itself: fastp quality trimming at Q25, MiXCR clonotype calling, in-frame beta chains only. Every entry covers one CDR3 protein and lists the most common genes and DNA from its rows. TCRdb, rather than the study authors, made the V and J calls. In this sample the table shows tens of thousands of distinct CDR3 sequences, roughly 30% of which occur a single time. The ten top clones hold 3.7% of the sample.

This clonotype was detected ten times or more. What antigen it recognizes has not been identified. Nothing much larger sits one base from this clone, and base qualities are not available. According to the study, the label for this sample's time point signals: before trial treatment. The donors took part in RACIN, a single-arm, phase I, dose-escalation trial that combined nivolumab, ipilimumab, aspirin, low-dose cyclophosphamide and low-dose radiotherapy. To be eligible, a patient needed to have an advanced solid tumor that was TIL-negative. The TCR comes from a male donor with gallbladder cancer. The sequences come from PBMCs, collected before treatment.

The DNA is TGTGCCAGCAGCCGGGCCAATCCCTACAATGAGCAGTTCTTC. The encoded protein is CASSRANPYNEQFF. This sequence uses TRBV7-9 and TRBJ2-1, with the D gene not clear enough to name. At the junction V is shortened by 5 bases and J by 2 bases, with 10 bases in between. The germline V gene (reference sequence) provides CDR1 SEHNR and CDR2 FQNEAQ. The cysteine opens and the phenylalanine closes a CDR3 of 14 amino acids. CDR3 DNA only is kept here, 42 bases in frame from base 1.